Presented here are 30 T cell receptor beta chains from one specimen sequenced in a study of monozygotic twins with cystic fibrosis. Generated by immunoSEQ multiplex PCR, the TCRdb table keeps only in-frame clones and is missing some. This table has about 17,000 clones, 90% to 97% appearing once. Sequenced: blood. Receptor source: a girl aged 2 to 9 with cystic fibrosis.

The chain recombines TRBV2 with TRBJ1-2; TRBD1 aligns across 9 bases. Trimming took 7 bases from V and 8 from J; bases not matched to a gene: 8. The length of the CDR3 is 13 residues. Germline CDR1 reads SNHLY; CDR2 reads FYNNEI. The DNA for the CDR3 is TGTGCCAGCACCGGGACAGGGACAGGGGGCTACACCTTC. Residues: CASTGTGTGGYTF.

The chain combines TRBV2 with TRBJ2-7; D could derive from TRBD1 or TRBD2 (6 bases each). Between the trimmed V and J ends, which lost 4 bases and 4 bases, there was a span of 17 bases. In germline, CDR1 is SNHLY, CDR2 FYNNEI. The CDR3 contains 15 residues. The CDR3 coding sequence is TGTGCCAGCAGTGGAGGGGGGCCCGTCGGGTACGAGCAGTACTTC. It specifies CASSGGGPVGYEQYF.

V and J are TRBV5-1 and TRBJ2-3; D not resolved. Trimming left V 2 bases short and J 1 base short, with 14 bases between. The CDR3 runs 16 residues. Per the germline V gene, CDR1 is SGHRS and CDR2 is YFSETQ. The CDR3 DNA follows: TGCGCCAGCAGCTTAACCACCCTTAGTCGCACAGATACGCAGTATTTT. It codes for CASSLTTLSRTDTQYF. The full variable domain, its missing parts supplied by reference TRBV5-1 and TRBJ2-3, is KAGVTQTPRYLIKTRGQQVTLSCSPISGHRSVSWYQQTPGQGLQFLFEYFSETQRNKGNFPGRFSGRQFSNSRSEMNVSTLELGDSALYLCASSLTTLSRTDTQYFGPGTRLTVL.

This CDR3 reads CASSSMAGGSLEQYF. The CDR3, as DNA: TGTGCCAGCAGCTCAATGGCGGGGGGGTCCCTCGAGCAGTACTTC. This chain joins TRBV13 and TRBJ2-7, with 9 positions matching TRBD2. CDR1 is PRHDT and CDR2 is FYEKMQ in the germline V gene (reference sequence). With 4 bases clipped from V and 6 bases from J, the junction kept 10 bases outside the gene matches. This CDR3 has 15 amino acids. The full variable domain, rest sourced from reference TRBV13 and TRBJ2-7, is AAGVIQSPRHLIKEKRETATLKCYPIPRHDTVYWYQQGPGQDPQFLISFYEKMQSDKGSIPDRFSAQQFSDYHSELNMSSLELGDSALYFCASSSMAGGSLEQYFGPGTRLTVT.

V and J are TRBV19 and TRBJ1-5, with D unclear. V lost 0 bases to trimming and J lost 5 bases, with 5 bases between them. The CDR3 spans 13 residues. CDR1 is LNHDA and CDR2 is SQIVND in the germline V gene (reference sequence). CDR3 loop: CASSIDPDQPQHF. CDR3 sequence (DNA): TGTGCCAGTAGTATAGACCCCGATCAGCCCCAGCATTTT.

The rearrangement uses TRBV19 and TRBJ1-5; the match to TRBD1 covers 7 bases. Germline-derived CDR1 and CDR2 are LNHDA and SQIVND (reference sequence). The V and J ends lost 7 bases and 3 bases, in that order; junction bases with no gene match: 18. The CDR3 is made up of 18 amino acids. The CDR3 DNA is TGTGCCAGTAAGGGCCCCCCAGGGGGGGTCTTTACCAATCAGCCCCAGCATTTT. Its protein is CASKGPPGGVFTNQPQHF.

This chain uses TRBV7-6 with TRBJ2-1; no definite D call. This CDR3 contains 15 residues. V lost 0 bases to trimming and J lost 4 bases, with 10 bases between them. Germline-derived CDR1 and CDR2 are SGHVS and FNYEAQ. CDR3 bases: TGTGCCAGCAGCTTAGCGGCAGGAGCTTACAATGAGCAGTTCTTC. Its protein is CASSLAAGAYNEQFF.

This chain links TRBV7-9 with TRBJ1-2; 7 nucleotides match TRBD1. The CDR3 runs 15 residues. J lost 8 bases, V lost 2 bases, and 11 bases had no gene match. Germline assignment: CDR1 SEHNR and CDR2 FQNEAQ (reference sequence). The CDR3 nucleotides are TGTGCCAGCAGCTTATATGGGGACAGTCCTACGGGCTACACCTTC. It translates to CASSLYGDSPTGYTF.

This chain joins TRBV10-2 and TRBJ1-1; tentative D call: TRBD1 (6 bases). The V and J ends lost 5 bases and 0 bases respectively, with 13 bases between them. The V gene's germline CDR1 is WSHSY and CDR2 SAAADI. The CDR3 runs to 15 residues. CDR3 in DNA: TGCGCCAGCAGTCACCAGGAGGGGGTGAACACTGAAGCTTTCTTT. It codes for CASSHQEGVNTEAFF.

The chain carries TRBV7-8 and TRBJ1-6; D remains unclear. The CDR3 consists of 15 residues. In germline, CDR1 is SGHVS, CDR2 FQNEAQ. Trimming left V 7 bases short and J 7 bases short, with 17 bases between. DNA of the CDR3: TGTGCCAGCAACCCAACGGGGAAACGGAATTCACCCCTCCACTTT. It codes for CASNPTGKRNSPLHF.

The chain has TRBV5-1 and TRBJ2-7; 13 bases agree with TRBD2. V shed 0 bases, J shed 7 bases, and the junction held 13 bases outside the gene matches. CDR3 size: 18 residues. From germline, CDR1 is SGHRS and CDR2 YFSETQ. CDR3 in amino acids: CASSLGGTSGGAEEEQYF. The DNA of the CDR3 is TGCGCCAGCAGCTTGGGAGGTACTAGCGGGGGGGCGGAGGAAGAGCAGTACTTC.

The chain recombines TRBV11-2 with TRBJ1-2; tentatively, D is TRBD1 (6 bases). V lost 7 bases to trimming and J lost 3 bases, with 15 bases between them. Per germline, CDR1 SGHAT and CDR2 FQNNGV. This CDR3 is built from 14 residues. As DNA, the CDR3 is TGTGCCAGCACCGAGGGGAACAGGGACTATGGCTACACCTTC. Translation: CASTEGNRDYGYTF.

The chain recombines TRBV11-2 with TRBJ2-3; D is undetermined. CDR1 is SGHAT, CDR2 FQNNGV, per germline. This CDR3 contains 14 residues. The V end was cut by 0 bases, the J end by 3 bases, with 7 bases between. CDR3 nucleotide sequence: TGTGCCAGCAGCTTAGACCGGATGACAGATACGCAGTATTTT. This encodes CASSLDRMTDTQYF.

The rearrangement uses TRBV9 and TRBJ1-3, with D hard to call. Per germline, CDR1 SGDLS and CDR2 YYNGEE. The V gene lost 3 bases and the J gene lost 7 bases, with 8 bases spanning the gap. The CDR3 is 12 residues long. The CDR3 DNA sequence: TGTGCCAGCAGCGGCGAAGGCAACACCATATATTTT. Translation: CASSGEGNTIYF.

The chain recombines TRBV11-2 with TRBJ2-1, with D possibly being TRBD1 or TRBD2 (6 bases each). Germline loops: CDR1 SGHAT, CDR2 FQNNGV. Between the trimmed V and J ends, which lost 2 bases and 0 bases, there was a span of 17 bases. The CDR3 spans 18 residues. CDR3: CASSLFVRGRYSYNEQFF. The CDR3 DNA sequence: TGTGCCAGCAGCTTATTTGTACGGGGGCGATACTCCTACAATGAGCAGTTCTTC.

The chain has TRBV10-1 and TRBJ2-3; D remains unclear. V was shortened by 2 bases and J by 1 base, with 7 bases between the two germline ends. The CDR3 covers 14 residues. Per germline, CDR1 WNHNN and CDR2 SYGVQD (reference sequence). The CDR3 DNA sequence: TGCGCCAGCAGTGAGACGTTCGGCACAGATACGCAGTATTTT. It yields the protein CASSETFGTDTQYF.

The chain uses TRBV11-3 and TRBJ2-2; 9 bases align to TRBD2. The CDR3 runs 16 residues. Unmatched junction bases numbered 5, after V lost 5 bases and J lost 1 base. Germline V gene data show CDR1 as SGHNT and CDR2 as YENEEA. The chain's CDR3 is CASSTRTSENTGELFF. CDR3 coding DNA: TGTGCCAGCAGCACGCGGACTAGCGAGAACACCGGGGAGCTGTTTTTT.

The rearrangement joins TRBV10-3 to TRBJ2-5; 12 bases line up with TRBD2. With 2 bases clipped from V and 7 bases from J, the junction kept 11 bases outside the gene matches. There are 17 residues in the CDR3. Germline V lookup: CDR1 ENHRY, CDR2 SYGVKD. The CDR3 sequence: CAISETGLAGPAGTQYF. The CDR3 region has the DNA TGTGCCATCAGTGAGACAGGACTAGCGGGACCTGCGGGGACCCAGTACTTC.

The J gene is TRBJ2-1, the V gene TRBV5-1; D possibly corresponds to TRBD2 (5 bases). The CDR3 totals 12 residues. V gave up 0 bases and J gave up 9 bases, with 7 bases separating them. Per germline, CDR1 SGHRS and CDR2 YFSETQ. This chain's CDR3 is CASSLAGSEQFF. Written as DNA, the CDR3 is TGCGCCAGCAGCTTGGCGGGGTCTGAGCAGTTCTTC.

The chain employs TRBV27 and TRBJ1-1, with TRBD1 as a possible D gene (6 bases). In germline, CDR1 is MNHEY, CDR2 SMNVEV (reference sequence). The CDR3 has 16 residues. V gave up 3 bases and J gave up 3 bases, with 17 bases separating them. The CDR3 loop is CASSFSGGRQDTEAFF. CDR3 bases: TGTGCCAGCAGTTTTAGCGGGGGTCGACAGGACACTGAAGCTTTCTTT.

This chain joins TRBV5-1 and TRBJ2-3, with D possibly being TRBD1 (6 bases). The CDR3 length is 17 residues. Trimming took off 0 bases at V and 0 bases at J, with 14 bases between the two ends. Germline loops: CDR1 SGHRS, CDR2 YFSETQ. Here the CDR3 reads CASSLGGGDPSTDTQYF. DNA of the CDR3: TGCGCCAGCAGCTTGGGAGGGGGAGACCCTAGCACAGATACGCAGTATTTT.

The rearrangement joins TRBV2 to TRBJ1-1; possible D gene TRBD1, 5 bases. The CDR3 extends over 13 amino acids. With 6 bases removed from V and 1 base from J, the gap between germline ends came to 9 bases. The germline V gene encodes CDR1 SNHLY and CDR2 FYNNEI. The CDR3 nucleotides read TGTGCCAGCAGACTCGGGGCGAACACTGAAGCTTTCTTT. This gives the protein CASRLGANTEAFF.

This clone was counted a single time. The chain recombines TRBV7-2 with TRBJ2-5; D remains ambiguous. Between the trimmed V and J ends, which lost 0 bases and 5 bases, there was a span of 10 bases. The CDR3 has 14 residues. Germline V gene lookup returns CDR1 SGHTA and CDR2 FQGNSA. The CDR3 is CASSLARVGETQYF. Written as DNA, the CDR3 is TGTGCCAGCAGCTTAGCGCGCGTTGGTGAGACCCAGTACTTC.

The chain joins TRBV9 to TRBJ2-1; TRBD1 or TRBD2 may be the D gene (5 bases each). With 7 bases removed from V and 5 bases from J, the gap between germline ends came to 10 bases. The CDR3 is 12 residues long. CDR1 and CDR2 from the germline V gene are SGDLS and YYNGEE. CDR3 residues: CASGAADNEQFF. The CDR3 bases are TGTGCCAGCGGGGCAGCGGACAATGAGCAGTTCTTC.

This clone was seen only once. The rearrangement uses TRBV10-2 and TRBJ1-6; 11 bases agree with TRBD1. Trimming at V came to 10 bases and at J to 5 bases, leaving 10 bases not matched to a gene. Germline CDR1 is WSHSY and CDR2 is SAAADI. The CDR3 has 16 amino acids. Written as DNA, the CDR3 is TGCGCCACCACCGGGACAGGGGGTTTCAATAATTCACCCCTCCACTTT. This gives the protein CATTGTGGFNNSPLHF.

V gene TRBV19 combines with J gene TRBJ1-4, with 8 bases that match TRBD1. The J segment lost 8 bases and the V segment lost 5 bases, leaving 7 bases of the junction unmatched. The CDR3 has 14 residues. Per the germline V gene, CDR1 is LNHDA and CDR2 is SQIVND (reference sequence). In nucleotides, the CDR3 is TGTGCCAGTAGTGTCGGACAGGGCCGAGAAAAACTGTTTTTT. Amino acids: CASSVGQGREKLFF.

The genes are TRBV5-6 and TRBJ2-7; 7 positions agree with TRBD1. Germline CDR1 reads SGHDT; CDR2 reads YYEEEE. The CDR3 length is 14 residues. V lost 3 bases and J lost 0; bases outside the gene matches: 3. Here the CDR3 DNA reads TGTGCCAGCAGCTGGACAGGAAACTCCTACGAGCAGTACTTC. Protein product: CASSWTGNSYEQYF. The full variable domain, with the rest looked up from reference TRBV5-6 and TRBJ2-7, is DAGVTQSPTHLIKTRGQQVTLRCSPKSGHDTVSWYQQALGQGPQFIFQYYEEEERQRGNFPDRFSGHQFPNYSSELNVNALLLGDSALYLCASSWTGNSYEQYFGPGTRLTVT.

The CDR3 DNA is TGTGCCAGTAGTATAGGTGACGGCAGGAGCTCCTACGAGCAGTACTTC. Translation gives CASSIGDGRSSYEQYF. V is TRBV19 and J is TRBJ2-7; unclear D gene. The CDR3 length is 16 residues. V dropped 1 base and J dropped 0 bases, with 13 bases sitting between them. Germline CDR1 is LNHDA and CDR2 is SQIVND (reference sequence).

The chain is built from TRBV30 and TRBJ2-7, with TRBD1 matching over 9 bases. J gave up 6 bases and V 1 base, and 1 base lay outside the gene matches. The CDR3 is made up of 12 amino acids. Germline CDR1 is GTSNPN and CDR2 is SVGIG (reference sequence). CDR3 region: CAWSGTGVEQYF. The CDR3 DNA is TGTGCCTGGAGTGGGACAGGGGTCGAGCAGTACTTC.

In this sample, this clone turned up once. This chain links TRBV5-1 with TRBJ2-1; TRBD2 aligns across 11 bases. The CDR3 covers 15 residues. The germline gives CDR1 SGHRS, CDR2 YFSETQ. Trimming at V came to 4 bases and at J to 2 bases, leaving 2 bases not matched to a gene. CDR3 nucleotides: TGCGCCAGCAGCATGACTAGCGGGACCTACAATGAGCAGTTCTTC. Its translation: CASSMTSGTYNEQFF.